The next 27 T cell receptor beta chains were all read from a single sample in a study of Ad26.COV2.S vaccination and SARS-CoV-2 variants. Generated by immunoSEQ multiplex PCR, the TCRdb table keeps only in-frame clones and is missing some. Among around 450,000 clones listed, about 92% were seen once. As for treatment: some 20 received Ad26.COV2.S at low or high dose, single or two shots; several received placebo; per-sample allocation not given. Samples were taken on day 63 after the first vaccine or placebo injection. This specimen was peripheral blood, taken in a trial of Ad26.COV2.S vaccine versus placebo. The receptor source for this set is a person between 18 and 65 years old who received the Ad26.COV2.S COVID-19 vaccine or a placebo.

This clone was detected once. The V gene is TRBV7-8, the J gene TRBJ2-1; 7 bases match TRBD2. Trimming at V came to 7 bases and at J to 8 bases, leaving 14 bases not matched to a gene. This CDR3 is 15 amino acids long. Per the germline V gene, CDR1 is SGHVS and CDR2 is FQNEAQ. The CDR3 protein is CASTRGVREWDEQFF. The DNA of the CDR3 is TGTGCCAGCACCCGAGGGGTGCGGGAGTGGGATGAGCAGTTCTTC. Full variable domain (outside the CDR3, taken from reference TRBV7-8 and TRBJ2-1): GAGVSQSPRYKVAKRGQDVALRCDPISGHVSLFWYQQALGQGPEFLTYFQNEAQLDKSGLPSDRFFAERPEGSVSTLKIQRTQQEDSAVYLCASTRGVREWDEQFFGPGTRLTVL.

This clone was recorded a few times. V usage is TRBV2 and J usage is TRBJ2-7; 9 positions agree with TRBD1. Trimming removed 4 bases from V and 2 bases from J; junction bases left unmatched: 3. The CDR3 spans 14 residues. Germline assignment: CDR1 SNHLY and CDR2 FYNNEI. The CDR3 nucleotides are TGTGCCAGCAGTGTCGACAGGGGGGCCTACGAGCAGTACTTC. Protein: CASSVDRGAYEQYF. The variable domain in full, completed from reference TRBV2 and TRBJ2-7, reads EPEVTQTPSHQVTQMGQEVILRCVPISNHLYFYWYRQILGQKVEFLVSFYNNEISEKSEIFDDQFSVERPDGSNFTLKIRSTKLEDSAMYFCASSVDRGAYEQYFGPGTRLTVT.

The chain has TRBV6-5 and TRBJ2-1; 9 bases agree with TRBD2. The CDR3 runs 16 residues. CDR1 and CDR2 from the germline V gene are MNHEY and SVGAGI. Trimming cost V 4 bases and J 5 bases; bases outside gene matches: 9. CDR3 sequence (DNA): TGTGCCAGCAGTTTGATGTCCGGGACTAGCAACAATGAGCAGTTCTTC. Protein sequence: CASSLMSGTSNNEQFF.

The chain links TRBV7-2 to TRBJ2-2; D call uncertain. The CDR3 covers 13 residues. The germline CDR1 and CDR2 sequences are SGHTA and FQGNSA. Trimming left V 5 bases short and J 4 bases short, with 8 bases between. DNA for the CDR3: TGTGCCAGCAGCCTCAAGAGCACCGGGGAGCTGTTTTTT. It specifies CASSLKSTGELFF.

The rearrangement uses TRBV7-8 and TRBJ2-5; 12 bases map to TRBD2. Per germline, CDR1 SGHVS and CDR2 FQNEAQ. This CDR3 has 17 amino acids. V gave up 3 bases and J gave up 4 bases; unmatched junction bases: 9. CDR3 region: CASSFRLAGASRETQYF. The CDR3 bases are TGTGCCAGCAGCTTTCGACTAGCGGGAGCTTCGAGAGAGACCCAGTACTTC.

The genes are TRBV2 and TRBJ2-1; D gene uncertain. Germline CDR1 reads SNHLY; CDR2 reads FYNNEI. CDR3 length equals 11 residues. Trimming left V 6 bases short and J 9 bases short, with 9 bases between. The DNA of the CDR3 is TGTGCCAGCAGGAGACTGGTTGAGCAGTTCTTC. It is translated as CASRRLVEQFF.

This clone was observed once. One end of the junction is discordant with germline, which a read error may explain. The chain is built from TRBV7-7 and TRBJ2-3; TRBD2 is a possible D gene (5 bases). CDR3 length equals 16 residues. Per the germline V gene, CDR1 is SSHAT and CDR2 is FNYEAQ (reference sequence). CDR3 DNA sequence: TGTGCTAGCAGCCCGATTGGCGCGGGTGGAGCAGATACGCAGTATTTT. It codes for CASSPIGAGGADTQYF.

The rearrangement joins TRBV6-5 to TRBJ2-5; the D gene could be TRBD1 or TRBD2 (5 bases each). Germline V gives CDR1 MNHEY, CDR2 SVGAGI. This CDR3 region has 13 residues. The V end lost 2 bases, the J end lost 9 bases, and 13 bases lay between the germline ends. As DNA, the CDR3 is TGTGCCAGCAGTTACGAACAACTAGGGGCCCAGTACTTC. Amino acids: CASSYEQLGAQYF.

The chain recombines TRBV13 with TRBJ2-2; D unresolved. V was trimmed by 3 bases and J by 4 bases, leaving 0 bases between them. This CDR3 spans 11 amino acids. Germline CDR1 reads PRHDT; CDR2 reads FYEKMQ (reference sequence). CDR3 coding DNA: TGTGCCAGCAGCTTCACCGGGGAGCTGTTTTTT. Amino acids: CASSFTGELFF. Full variable domain (rest looked up from reference TRBV13 and TRBJ2-2): AAGVIQSPRHLIKEKRETATLKCYPIPRHDTVYWYQQGPGQDPQFLISFYEKMQSDKGSIPDRFSAQQFSDYHSELNMSSLELGDSALYFCASSFTGELFFGEGSRLTVL.

The chain combines TRBV19 with TRBJ2-3, with 8 nucleotides matching TRBD1. Trimming cost V 4 bases and J 1 base; bases outside gene matches: 7. Germline CDR1 is LNHDA and CDR2 is SQIVND (reference sequence). The CDR3 extends over 16 amino acids. CDR3 coding DNA: TGTGCCAGTAGTAACCTAGGACAGGGCGGCACAGATACGCAGTATTTT. Protein product: CASSNLGQGGTDTQYF.

V is TRBV18 and J is TRBJ2-4; no definite D call. V lost 6 bases to trimming and J lost 8 bases, with 14 bases between them. Germline CDR1 KGHSH, CDR2 LQKENI. This CDR3 has 13 residues. DNA of the CDR3: TGTGCCAGCTCCCCTCCTAGTTTGTACATTCAGTACTTC. Protein product: CASSPPSLYIQYF.

The sample holds a few counts of this clone. The chain couples TRBV28 to TRBJ2-2, with D unresolved. Germline V CDR1 and CDR2: MDHEN, SYDVKM. V was shortened by 4 bases and J by 3 bases, with 0 bases between the two germline ends. This CDR3 contains 11 residues. CDR3 bases: TGTGCCAGCAGTTACACCGGGGAGCTGTTTTTT. This encodes CASSYTGELFF.

V usage is TRBV7-8 and J usage is TRBJ2-1, with TRBD2 matching 9 bases. J lost 4 bases, V lost 0 bases, and 7 bases had no gene match. The CDR3 is 17 amino acids. Germline V gene sequence: CDR1 SGHVS, CDR2 FQNEAQ. CDR3 protein: CASSLAGGRVVYNEQFF. CDR3 bases: TGTGCCAGCAGCTTAGCGGGCGGGAGGGTCGTATACAATGAGCAGTTCTTC.

The chain uses TRBV3-1 (or the pseudogene TRBV3-2) and TRBJ1-3; no reliable D call. The CDR3 loop spans 14 amino acids. The V gene's germline CDR1 is LGHDT and CDR2 YNNKEL (reference sequence). Trimming took off 6 bases at V and 3 bases at J, with 12 bases between the two ends. CDR3 sequence reads: CASREAGFGNTIYF. In DNA, the CDR3 is TGTGCCAGCAGGGAGGCGGGATTTGGAAACACCATATATTTT.

The chain joins TRBV9 to TRBJ2-7, with D perhaps given as TRBD1 or TRBD2 (6 bases each). With 6 bases removed from V and 5 bases from J, the gap between germline ends came to 18 bases. The CDR3 has 14 amino acids. CDR1 SGDLS and CDR2 YYNGEE come from the germline V gene. The CDR3 region has the DNA TGTGCCAGCACGCCCCATCCGGGGGCCAACGAGCAGTACTTC. This codes for CASTPHPGANEQYF.

About this clone itself: This sample includes further DNA sequences coding for the same CDR3. V is TRBV5-1 and J is TRBJ2-2; D unclear. CDR3 length: 14 residues. CDR1 SGHRS and CDR2 YFSETQ come from the germline V gene. The ends were cut back, 0 bases at V and 4 bases at J, with 7 bases in the middle. CDR3 residues: CASSLGRSTGELFF. Written as DNA, the CDR3 is TGCGCCAGCAGCTTGGGGAGATCCACCGGGGAGCTGTTTTTT.

This chain uses TRBV9 with TRBJ2-1; TRBD2 might be the D (5 bases). Trimming left V 3 bases short and J 5 bases short, with 9 bases between. The CDR3 length is 13 residues. Germline assignment: CDR1 SGDLS and CDR2 YYNGEE. The CDR3 is CASSASLNNEQFF. The CDR3 bases are TGTGCCAGCAGCGCTAGCCTCAACAATGAGCAGTTCTTC.

V gene TRBV7-3 combines with J gene TRBJ2-3; 7 bases are shared with TRBD1. Germline CDR1 reads SGHTA; CDR2 reads FQGTGA. The CDR3 spans 17 residues. V lost 0 bases, J lost 2 bases, and 8 bases stayed unmatched. CDR3 in DNA: TGTGCCAGCAGCTTAACGCCCTGGGACAGCCACACAGATACGCAGTATTTT. Its protein product is CASSLTPWDSHTDTQYF.

V gene TRBV9 combines with J gene TRBJ1-1; 8 bases are shared with TRBD1. Germline V CDR1 and CDR2: SGDLS, YYNGEE. V shed 3 bases and J 0 bases; nucleotides not matched to a gene: 4. This CDR3 comprises 15 residues. CDR3 bases: TGTGCCAGCAGCGCAGTGGGACAGGTGAACACTGAAGCTTTCTTT. Its protein is CASSAVGQVNTEAFF.

This sequence joins TRBV3-1 (or the pseudogene TRBV3-2) and TRBJ2-7; D is unclear. This CDR3 has 15 amino acids. V gave up 0 bases and J gave up 1 base, with 10 bases separating them. The germline CDR1 and CDR2 sequences are LGHDT and YNNKEL (reference sequence). For the CDR3, the DNA is TGTGCCAGCAGCCAAGATCGGGTACGATCCTACGAGCAGTACTTC. Translated, it gives CASSQDRVRSYEQYF.

This clone appeared a few times. V is TRBV19 and J is TRBJ1-5; TRBD1 agrees at 8 bases. Germline V gives CDR1 LNHDA, CDR2 SQIVND (reference sequence). V lost 7 bases to trimming and J lost 6 bases; unmatched junction nucleotides: 8. The CDR3 runs 14 residues. As DNA, the CDR3 is TGTGCCAGTAATGACAGGGGTAGAGGTCAGCCCCAGCATTTT. Its protein is CASNDRGRGQPQHF.

This clone occurred a few times. This chain links TRBV27 with TRBJ2-6; D perhaps matches TRBD1 (6 bases). Germline V lookup: CDR1 MNHEY, CDR2 SMNVEV (reference sequence). V dropped 4 bases and J dropped 4 bases, with 20 bases sitting between them. The CDR3 is made up of 18 amino acids. The CDR3 protein is CASSSSTGGVGGANVLTF. The CDR3 DNA follows: TGTGCCAGCAGTTCCTCGACAGGCGGAGTTGGGGGGGCCAACGTCCTGACTTTC.

The chain employs TRBV6-5 and TRBJ1-6; no clear D. Deletions cut 10 bases from V and 9 bases from J, with 16 bases between. The germline V gene encodes CDR1 MNHEY and CDR2 SVGAGI. This CDR3 region has 13 residues. The CDR3 coding sequence is TGTGCCATCAAGACGGAGCTTGGTTCACCCCTCCACTTT. It codes for CAIKTELGSPLHF.

The V and J genes are TRBV10-3 and TRBJ2-3; 7 bases line up with TRBD2. CDR3 size: 14 residues. Trimming cost V 4 bases and J 6 bases; bases outside gene matches: 7. CDR1 is ENHRY and CDR2 is SYGVKD in the germline V gene. CDR3 sequence reads: CAISVGAGVDTQYF. In DNA, the CDR3 is TGTGCCATCAGTGTCGGTGCGGGGGTGGATACGCAGTATTTT.

The table lists this clone with a count of one. V gene TRBV9 combines with J gene TRBJ1-2; TRBD1 matches 8 bases. The CDR3 extends over 15 amino acids. Germline CDR1 SGDLS, CDR2 YYNGEE. J was trimmed by 2 bases and V by 3 bases; bases with no gene match: 6. CDR3 region: CASSEGQAVNYGYTF. In DNA form, the CDR3 reads TGTGCCAGCAGCGAGGGACAGGCCGTAAACTATGGCTACACCTTC.

CDR3 sequence reads: CASSSGRHTQYF. The CDR3 DNA reads TGTGCCAGCAGCTCTGGGCGTCACACGCAGTATTTT. The chain combines TRBV5-6 with TRBJ2-3; no reliable D call. This CDR3 region has 12 residues. Trimming stripped 3 bases from V and 9 bases from J, with 11 bases between. From germline, CDR1 is SGHDT and CDR2 YYEEEE.

V is TRBV3-1 (or the pseudogene TRBV3-2) and J is TRBJ1-5; no clear D gene. Germline lookup yields CDR1 LGHDT and CDR2 YNNKEL (reference sequence). With 0 bases removed from V and 6 bases from J, the gap between germline ends came to 6 bases. This CDR3 has 13 amino acids. The CDR3 DNA reads as TGTGCCAGCAGCCAAGATGCGGGTCAGCCCCAGCATTTT. Amino acid sequence: CASSQDAGQPQHF.